This TCR beta chain came from a study of Ad26.COV2.S vaccination and SARS-CoV-2 variants. Study background: Into the muscle, Ad26.COV2.S was dosed once or twice, 56 days apart.

TCRdb's copy holds only in-frame clones and misses some; the assay was immunoSEQ multiplex PCR. The data contain almost 400,000 clones, approximately 91% of them singletons. Points on this clone: Antigen unknown.

Treatment here: approximately 18 received Ad26.COV2.S at low or high dose, single or two shots; a few received placebo; per-sample allocation not given. Sample collection was performed on day 63 after the first vaccine or placebo injection. An Ad26 vector expressing Wuhan-strain SARS-CoV-2 spike served as the vaccine. Whole-study findings and limits: Recipients of either vaccine or placebo displayed similar breadth of non-spike TCRs. Breadth, reportedly substantial, characterized the spike-specific CD8+ and CD4+ T cell responses after vaccination.

This CDR3 region has 16 residues. Germline CDR1 reads SGHRS; CDR2 reads YFSETQ. Trimming cost V 4 bases and J 1 base; bases outside gene matches: 8. The chain joins TRBV5-1 to TRBJ2-7; 10 bases agree with TRBD2. This specimen was peripheral blood, taken in a trial of Ad26.COV2.S vaccine versus placebo. The origin of this receptor is a person between 18 and 59 years old who received the Ad26.COV2.S COVID-19 vaccine or a placebo. CDR3 sequence: CASSILAGEISYEQYF. CDR3 DNA sequence: TGCGCCAGCAGCATCCTAGCGGGAGAAATATCCTACGAGCAGTACTTC.